This T cell receptor (beta chain) was retrieved from a study of identical twins. The CDR3 has 14 residues. Germline CDR1 reads SGHTA; CDR2 reads FQGNSA. V was clipped by 1 base and J by 9 bases; unmatched bases: 6. One entry per CDR3 protein results from TCRdb running MiXCR on the 5' RACE reads. The sample records under 300,000 distinct CDR3 sequences, around an eighth being singletons. This clonotype came up a few times. What it binds is unknown. Regarding the study as a whole: Those out-of-frame alpha sequences shared by twins showed an excess of low generation probability. Without tracking the same donors, conclusions rested on cross-sectional statistical analysis. Models underestimated how often monozygotic twins shared out-of-frame TCR alpha. Within beta out-of-frame sequences, the excess sharing observed between twins was weaker.

The clonotype comes from a woman between 18 and 30 years old in good health. The gene calls are TRBV7-2 and TRBJ2-1, with 7 positions matching TRBD2. What was sequenced was memory (CD45RO+) T cells sorted from blood. The CDR3 DNA reads TGTGCCAGCAGCTTAGTGGGCGGGAGTACTGAGCAGTTCTTC. Translated, it gives CASSLVGGSTEQFF.